The 20 T cell receptor beta chains below come from one sample, sequenced in a study of blood T cell repertoires in COVID-19. Method: immunoSEQ multiplex PCR; TCRdb's copy keeps in-frame clones and lacks some. In the table there are some 350,000 clones, around 87% of which are singletons. The material sequenced was peripheral blood. All receptors come from a man younger than 35 with active or convalescent COVID-19.

The V gene is TRBV5-1, the J gene TRBJ1-3, with D tentatively TRBD1 (5 bases). V dropped 5 bases and J dropped 0 bases, with 12 bases sitting between them. The CDR3 extends over 15 amino acids. Germline assignment: CDR1 SGHRS and CDR2 YFSETQ. CDR3 sequence: CASRAGPSSGNTIYF. The CDR3 DNA follows: TGCGCCAGCAGGGCAGGGCCCAGCTCTGGAAACACCATATATTTT.

This rearrangement joins TRBV2 to TRBJ2-2, with 7 nucleotides matching TRBD1. V was clipped by 0 bases and J by 3 bases; unmatched bases: 1. CDR3 length: 15 amino acids. Germline lookup yields CDR1 SNHLY and CDR2 FYNNEI. The CDR3 nucleotides read TGTGCCAGCAGTGAAGCAGGGGGCTACACCGGGGAGCTGTTTTTT. Its protein product is CASSEAGGYTGELFF.

This clone occurred once. The chain is built from TRBV4-1 and TRBJ2-2; D is undetermined. The length of the CDR3 is 15 residues. V was shortened by 6 bases and J by 2 bases, with 13 bases between the two germline ends. The germline V gene has CDR1 MGHRA and CDR2 YSYEKL. DNA for the CDR3: TGCGCCAGCAGAGAGTTCGGAGCAAACACCGGGGAGCTGTTTTTT. It yields the protein CASREFGANTGELFF.

This sequence joins TRBV7-3 and TRBJ1-3; D uncertain. CDR1 and CDR2 (germline): SGHTA, FQGTGA. Deletions cut 1 base from V and 0 bases from J, with 7 bases between. The CDR3 is 15 residues long. The CDR3 spells CASSLRRSSGNTIYF. The DNA of the CDR3 is TGTGCCAGCAGCTTAAGAAGGAGCTCTGGAAACACCATATATTTT.

The count of this clone is one. The J gene is TRBJ1-1, the V gene TRBV28; 11 nucleotides align to TRBD1. Per germline, CDR1 MDHEN and CDR2 SYDVKM. The CDR3 sequence is 15 residues long. Germline trimming cut 6 bases from V and 7 bases from J; bases unmatched to any gene: 10. This CDR3 is CASRTGQGALGEAFF. CDR3 sequence (DNA): TGTGCCAGCAGGACCGGACAGGGGGCGCTTGGTGAAGCTTTCTTT. Based on the CDR3 plus reference TRBV28 and TRBJ1-1, the full variable domain is DVKVTQSSRYLVKRTGEKVFLECVQDMDHENMFWYRQDPGLGLRLIYFSYDVKMKEKGDIPEGYSVSREKKERFSLILESASTNQTSMYLCASRTGQGALGEAFFGQGTRLTVV.

The gene calls are TRBV12-5 and TRBJ2-1; D is ambiguous. Germline V gene sequence: CDR1 LGHNT, CDR2 FRNRAP. The CDR3 sequence is 15 residues long. The V gene lost 2 bases and the J gene lost 0 bases, with 8 bases spanning the gap. The CDR3 DNA reads TGTGCTAGTGGTTTGAGTGTGAGCTCCTACAATGAGCAGTTCTTC. Amino acids: CASGLSVSSYNEQFF.

The chain is built from TRBV29-1 and TRBJ2-6; D might be TRBD1 (5 bases). The CDR3 consists of 15 residues. Trimming stripped 5 bases from V and 0 bases from J, with 11 bases between. In germline, CDR1 is SQVTM, CDR2 ANQGSEA. CDR3 bases: TGCAGCGTTTTATTGACAGACTCTGGGGCCAACGTCCTGACTTTC. It is translated as CSVLLTDSGANVLTF.

This chain joins TRBV7-2 and TRBJ2-2; the match to TRBD1 covers 7 bases. CDR1 is SGHTA and CDR2 is FQGNSA in the germline V gene. The CDR3 contains 14 residues. Germline trimming cut 5 bases from V and 7 bases from J; bases unmatched to any gene: 7. Here the CDR3 reads CASSQVGGFGELFF. The CDR3 DNA follows: TGTGCCAGCAGCCAAGTAGGGGGCTTCGGGGAGCTGTTTTTT.

The chain has TRBV7-2 and TRBJ1-5; no definite D call. V was trimmed by 2 bases and J by 3 bases, leaving 17 bases between them. This CDR3 has 17 amino acids. From germline, CDR1 is SGHTA and CDR2 FQGNSA. CDR3 coding DNA: TGTGCCAGCAGCTTATGGACTGGTCTAACCTCCAATCAGCCCCAGCATTTT. This codes for CASSLWTGLTSNQPQHF.

The V call is TRBV19, the J call TRBJ2-7; TRBD2 aligns across 9 bases. The CDR3 sequence is 15 residues long. Losses at the gene ends were 6 bases for V and 2 bases for J; bases not matched to a gene: 8. From germline, CDR1 is LNHDA and CDR2 SQIVND (reference sequence). CDR3 nucleotide sequence: TGTGCCAGTAGCGCGGGGGGGCAGGGGGCCTACGAGCAGTACTTC. This encodes CASSAGGQGAYEQYF.

The V and J genes are TRBV2 and TRBJ2-7; D call uncertain. This CDR3 is built from 12 residues. V lost 7 bases and J 6 bases, leaving 13 bases between the germline ends. Per the germline V gene, CDR1 is SNHLY and CDR2 is FYNNEI. The CDR3 DNA reads TGTGCCAGCAACGAGTTAGTATCCGAGCAGTACTTC. Protein sequence: CASNELVSEQYF.

The genes are TRBV7-2 and TRBJ1-1; the match to TRBD1 covers 7 bases. Germline V gives CDR1 SGHTA, CDR2 FQGNSA. V dropped 1 base and J dropped 5; count of bases not matched to a gene: 10. The CDR3 is made up of 16 amino acids. The CDR3 loop is CASSLGPQGIMTEAFF. CDR3 DNA sequence: TGTGCCAGCAGCTTAGGACCACAGGGGATTATGACTGAAGCTTTCTTT. The full variable domain, rest sourced from reference TRBV7-2 and TRBJ1-1, is GAGVSQSPSNKVTEKGKDVELRCDPISGHTALYWYRQSLGQGLEFLIYFQGNSAPDKSGLPSDRFSAERTGGSVSTLTIQRTQQEDSAVYLCASSLGPQGIMTEAFFGQGTRLTVV.

The rearrangement joins TRBV24-1 to TRBJ1-2; 8 nucleotides agree with TRBD1. The CDR3 totals 15 residues. Germline values: CDR1 KGHDR, CDR2 SFDVKD. V dropped 1 base and J dropped 5; count of bases not matched to a gene: 5. As DNA, the CDR3 is TGTGCCACCAGTGATTTACCGACAGGGGAATATGGCTACACCTTC. Amino acids: CATSDLPTGEYGYTF.

This chain links TRBV7-3 with TRBJ2-7, with TRBD1 matching 9 bases. V lost 3 bases to trimming and J lost 6 bases; unmatched junction nucleotides: 3. The CDR3 is 13 residues long. The germline V gene encodes CDR1 SGHTA and CDR2 FQGTGA. CDR3 amino acids: CASSFGTGSEQYF. CDR3 DNA sequence: TGTGCCAGCAGCTTCGGGACAGGGTCCGAGCAGTACTTC.

This clone was seen more than once but under ten times. The gene calls are TRBV5-1 and TRBJ1-3; D gene unclear. The V gene's germline CDR1 is SGHRS and CDR2 YFSETQ. V was cut by 0 bases and J by 3 bases, with 4 bases left in between. The CDR3 has 13 amino acids. CDR3 coding DNA: TGCGCCAGCAGCTTGGCCTTTGGAAACACCATATATTTT. Protein: CASSLAFGNTIYF. The variable domain in full, completed from reference TRBV5-1 and TRBJ1-3, reads KAGVTQTPRYLIKTRGQQVTLSCSPISGHRSVSWYQQTPGQGLQFLFEYFSETQRNKGNFPGRFSGRQFSNSRSEMNVSTLELGDSALYLCASSLAFGNTIYFGEGSWLTVV.

The chain uses TRBV19 and TRBJ2-7; 8 bases match TRBD1. The J segment lost 7 bases and the V segment lost 6 bases, leaving 8 bases of the junction unmatched. Germline V gene lookup returns CDR1 LNHDA and CDR2 SQIVND (reference sequence). There are 13 residues in the CDR3. DNA for the CDR3: TGTGCCAGTAGACCTACAGGGGGTCGGGAGCAGTACTTC. Encoded protein: CASRPTGGREQYF.

The table lists this clone with a count of one. The chain combines TRBV6-2 or TRBV6-3 with TRBJ2-7; 9 nucleotides agree with TRBD1. CDR1 is MNHEY and CDR2 is SVGEGT in the germline V gene. With 6 bases clipped from V and 4 bases from J, the junction kept 7 bases outside the gene matches. The CDR3 is made up of 14 amino acids. The CDR3 DNA follows: TGTGCCAGCAGCACCGGGACAGGGACGTACGAGCAGTACTTC. Amino acids: CASSTGTGTYEQYF.

This clone was detected only a few times. The chain carries TRBV27 and TRBJ1-5; 8 bases fit TRBD1. V was clipped by 5 bases and J by 3 bases; unmatched bases: 3. The CDR3 totals 14 residues. Germline lookup yields CDR1 MNHEY and CDR2 SMNVEV (reference sequence). The CDR3 here is CASSGQGLNQPQHF. CDR3 coding DNA: TGTGCCAGCAGTGGACAGGGCCTCAATCAGCCCCAGCATTTT.

This clone was counted only a few times. This sequence joins TRBV10-3 and TRBJ1-2; perhaps TRBD1 as D (5 bases). Trimming cost V 2 bases and J 5 bases, with 15 bases left between them. The CDR3 contains 15 residues. Germline-derived CDR1 and CDR2 are ENHRY and SYGVKD. The CDR3 loop is CAISELTEGPYGYTF. The CDR3 DNA is TGTGCCATCAGTGAGCTTACGGAGGGGCCTTATGGCTACACCTTC.

The chain is built from TRBV6-5 and TRBJ2-7, with TRBD2 matching 9 bases. The CDR3 runs 15 residues. V lost 7 bases to trimming and J lost 3 bases; unmatched junction nucleotides: 10. The germline V gene has CDR1 MNHEY and CDR2 SVGAGI. CDR3 region: CASKTSGTSSYEQYF. The CDR3 region has the DNA TGTGCCAGCAAAACCTCCGGGACTAGCAGCTACGAGCAGTACTTC.